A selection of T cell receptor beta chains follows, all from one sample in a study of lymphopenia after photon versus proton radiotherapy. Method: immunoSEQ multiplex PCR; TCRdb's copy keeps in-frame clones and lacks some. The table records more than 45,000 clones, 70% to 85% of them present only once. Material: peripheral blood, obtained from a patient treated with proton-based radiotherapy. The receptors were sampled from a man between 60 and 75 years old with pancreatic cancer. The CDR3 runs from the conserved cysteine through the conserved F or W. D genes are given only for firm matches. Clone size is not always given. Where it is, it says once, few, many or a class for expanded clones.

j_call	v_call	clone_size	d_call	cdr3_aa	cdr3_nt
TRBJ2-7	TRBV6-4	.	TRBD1	CASSEYRAGGSYEQYF	TGTGCCAGCAGTGAGTATCGGGCAGGGGGCAGCTACGAGCAGTACTTC
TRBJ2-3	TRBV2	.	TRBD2	CASSEVGGRADTQYF	TGTGCCAGCAGTGAAGTTGGCGGGAGGGCAGATACGCAGTATTTT
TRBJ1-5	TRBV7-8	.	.	CASSSQGMTTRRDQPQHF	TGTGCCAGCAGCTCCCAAGGAATGACCACAAGGCGCGATCAGCCCCAGCATTTT
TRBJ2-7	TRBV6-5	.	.	CASSYGRASGEQYF	TGTGCCAGCAGTTACGGCAGGGCGTCGGGAGAGCAGTACTTC
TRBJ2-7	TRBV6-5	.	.	CASRQGPPYEQYF	TGTGCCAGCAGACAGGGACCTCCTTACGAGCAGTACTTC
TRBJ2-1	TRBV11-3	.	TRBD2	CASSLDVQAGGPLGEQFF	TGTGCCAGCAGCTTAGATGTTCAAGCGGGGGGACCATTGGGTGAGCAGTTCTTC
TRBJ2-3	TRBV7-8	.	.	CASSTYRDWTSTDTQYF	TGTGCCAGCAGCACCTACCGGGACTGGACTAGCACAGATACGCAGTATTTT
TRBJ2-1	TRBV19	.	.	CATHRGAGFYNEQFF	TGTGCCACTCATCGGGGGGCAGGGTTCTACAATGAGCAGTTCTTC
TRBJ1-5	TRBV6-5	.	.	CASSRTVYDQPQHF	TGTGCCAGCAGTCGGACGGTATATGATCAGCCCCAGCATTTT
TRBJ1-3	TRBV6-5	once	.	CASTTTQGTGNTIYF	TGTGCCAGCACGACCACACAGGGTACTGGAAACACCATATATTTT
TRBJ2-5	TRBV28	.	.	CASSSPWGPGETQYF	TGTGCCAGCAGTTCGCCCTGGGGGCCAGGGGAGACCCAGTACTTC
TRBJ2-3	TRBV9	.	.	CASTRTGTSTDTQYF	TGTGCCAGCACCCGCACAGGGACTAGCACAGATACGCAGTATTTT
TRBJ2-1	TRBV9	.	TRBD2	CASSFRTSGINEQFF	TGTGCCAGCAGCTTCCGGACTAGCGGGATTAATGAGCAGTTCTTC
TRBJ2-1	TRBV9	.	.	CASSVQGNEQFF	TGTGCCAGCAGCGTACAGGGAAATGAGCAGTTCTTC
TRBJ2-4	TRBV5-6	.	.	CASSLGGTAKNIQYF	TGTGCCAGCAGCTTGGGGGGGACAGCCAAAAACATTCAGTACTTC
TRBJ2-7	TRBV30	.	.	CAWSVGTGPYEQYF	TGTGCCTGGAGTGTGGGAACCGGCCCCTACGAGCAGTACTTC
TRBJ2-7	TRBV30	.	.	CAWSTSSYEQYF	TGTGCCTGGAGTACCAGCTCCTACGAGCAGTACTTC
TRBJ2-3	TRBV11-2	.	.	CASSLRLASSDTQYF	TGTGCCAGCAGCTTACGCCTAGCCAGTTCAGATACGCAGTATTTT
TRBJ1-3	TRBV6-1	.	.	CASSEDLSGASGNTIYF	TGTGCCAGCAGTGAAGACCTCTCGGGCGCTTCTGGAAACACCATATATTTT
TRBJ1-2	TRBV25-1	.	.	CASRGVLNYGYTF	TGTGCCAGCAGAGGGGTCCTCAACTATGGCTACACCTTC
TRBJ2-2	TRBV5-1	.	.	CASSLERIPGELFF	TGCGCCAGCAGCTTGGAACGGATCCCCGGGGAGCTGTTTTTT
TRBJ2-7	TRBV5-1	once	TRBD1	CASSSLDRGGDEQYF	TGCGCCAGCAGCTCCCTAGACAGGGGGGGCGACGAGCAGTACTTC
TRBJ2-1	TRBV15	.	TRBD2	CATSRLAGDSYNEQFF	TGTGCCACCAGCAGGCTAGCGGGAGACTCCTACAATGAGCAGTTCTTC
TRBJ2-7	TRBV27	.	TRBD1	CASSRTGGTYEQYF	TGTGCCAGCAGCAGGACAGGGGGGACCTACGAGCAGTACTTC
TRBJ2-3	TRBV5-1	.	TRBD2	CASSAGLAGVRNTDTQYF	TGCGCCAGCAGCGCCGGACTAGCGGGAGTGAGGAACACAGATACGCAGTATTTT
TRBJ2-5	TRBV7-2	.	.	CASSLAGQLETQYF	TGTGCCAGCAGCTTAGCCGGACAGTTGGAGACCCAGTACTTC
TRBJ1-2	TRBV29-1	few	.	CSVDEPGYTF	TGCAGCGTTGACGAGCCTGGCTACACCTTC
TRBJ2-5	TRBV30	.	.	CAWSTWTHQETQYF	TGTGCCTGGAGTACCTGGACACACCAAGAGACCCAGTACTTC
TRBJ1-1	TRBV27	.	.	CASSPDALNTEAFF	TGTGCCAGCAGTCCGGACGCATTGAACACTGAAGCTTTCTTT
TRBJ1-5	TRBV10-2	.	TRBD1	CASSEPGTGFQPQHF	TGCGCCAGCAGTGAGCCCGGGACAGGGTTTCAGCCCCAGCATTTT
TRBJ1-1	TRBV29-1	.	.	CSVEGEPNTEAFF	TGCAGCGTTGAAGGGGAGCCGAACACTGAAGCTTTCTTT
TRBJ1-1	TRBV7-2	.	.	CASSLFEGTEAFF	TGTGCCAGCAGCTTATTCGAGGGCACTGAAGCTTTCTTT
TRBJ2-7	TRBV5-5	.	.	CASSLEVDEQYF	TGTGCCAGCAGCTTGGAAGTAGACGAGCAGTACTTC
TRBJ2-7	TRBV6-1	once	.	CASSGTGRYTYEQYF	TGTGCCAGCAGTGGGACGGGACGTTATACCTACGAGCAGTACTTC
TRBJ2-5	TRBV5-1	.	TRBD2	CASSLPSGSQVETQYF	TGCGCCAGCAGCTTGCCTAGCGGGAGTCAGGTCGAGACCCAGTACTTC
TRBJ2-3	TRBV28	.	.	CASSLRADTQYF	TGTGCCAGCAGTTTAAGGGCAGATACGCAGTATTTT
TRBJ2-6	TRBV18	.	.	CASSPSRQSTRTGANVLTF	TGTGCCAGCTCACCATCCAGACAGTCTACAAGGACTGGGGCCAACGTCCTGACTTTC
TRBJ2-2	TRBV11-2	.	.	CASSPFSVRERPGELFF	TGTGCCAGCAGCCCTTTCTCGGTCCGGGAGCGTCCCGGGGAGCTGTTTTTT
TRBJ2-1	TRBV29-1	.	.	CSVEDRRDTFSYNEQFF	TGCAGCGTTGAAGATCGGAGAGACACGTTCTCCTACAATGAGCAGTTCTTC
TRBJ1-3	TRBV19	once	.	CASSLDRQAGNTIYF	TGTGCCAGTAGTCTTGACAGGCAAGCGGGAAACACCATATATTTT
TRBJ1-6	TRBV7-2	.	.	CASSLGRSVNSPLHF	TGTGCCAGCAGCTTAGGACGGTCTGTGAATTCACCCCTCCACTTT
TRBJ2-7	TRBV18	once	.	CASSLQGNYEQYF	TGTGCCAGCTCACTCCAGGGGAACTACGAGCAGTACTTC
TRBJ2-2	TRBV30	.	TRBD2	CAWSGLAGVAGELFF	TGTGCCTGGAGTGGACTAGCGGGAGTAGCCGGGGAGCTGTTTTTT
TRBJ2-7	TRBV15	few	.	CATISDFPPYEQYF	TGTGCCACCATTTCGGACTTCCCTCCCTACGAGCAGTACTTC
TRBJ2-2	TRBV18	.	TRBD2	CASSSPGTSGRAGELFF	TGTGCCAGCTCCTCCCCCGGGACTAGCGGGAGAGCCGGGGAGCTGTTTTTT
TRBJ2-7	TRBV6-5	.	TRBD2	CASRPGLADIYEQYF	TGTGCCAGCAGACCCGGACTAGCGGACATCTACGAGCAGTACTTC
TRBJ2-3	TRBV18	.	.	CASSPRLTDTQYF	TGTGCCAGCTCACCACGGCTTACAGATACGCAGTATTTT
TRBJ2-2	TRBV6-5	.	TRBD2	CASSILAGAFGELFF	TGTGCCAGCAGCATACTAGCGGGAGCGTTCGGGGAGCTGTTTTTT
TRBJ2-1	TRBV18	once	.	CASSSTGGSHNEQFF	TGTGCCAGCTCTTCTACCGGCGGTTCGCACAATGAGCAGTTCTTC
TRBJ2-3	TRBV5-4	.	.	CASSSRPLGDTQYF	TGTGCCAGCAGCTCACGACCCCTTGGAGATACGCAGTATTTT
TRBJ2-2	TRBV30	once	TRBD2	CAWGILAGTGELFF	TGTGCCTGGGGTATACTAGCGGGGACCGGGGAGCTGTTTTTT
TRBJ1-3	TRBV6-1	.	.	CASSEPTPGWPIYF	TGTGCCAGCAGTGAACCCACCCCCGGGTGGCCGATATATTTT
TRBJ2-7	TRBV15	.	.	CATSRDWENEQYF	TGTGCCACCAGCAGAGATTGGGAGAACGAGCAGTACTTC
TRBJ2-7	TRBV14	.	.	CASSQDSTLDEQYF	TGTGCCAGCAGCCAAGATTCCACTTTGGACGAGCAGTACTTC